This TCR beta chain was recorded in a study of blood T cell repertoires in COVID-19. Study in general: The analysed material was cDNA or gDNA that came from T cells, B-cell-depleted T cells, or PBMCs.

Sequenced by immunoSEQ multiplex PCR; TCRdb stores in-frame clones only, minus some. Here the sample spans under 300,000 clones, about 85% being singletons. Trimming took 5 bases from V and 6 from J, leaving 16 bases between them. The CDR3 covers 14 residues. The germline CDR1 and CDR2 sequences are LNHDA and SQIVND (reference sequence). What was sequenced was peripheral blood. The TCR sequence derives from a man between 18 and 35 years old with active or convalescent COVID-19. The chain links TRBV19 to TRBJ1-2, with D possibly matching TRBD1 (5 bases). The CDR3 DNA follows: TGTGCCAGTAGTTTCAGGGCCCCAGGAAATGGCTACACCTTC. As protein: CASSFRAPGNGYTF. Combining the CDR3 with reference TRBV19 and TRBJ1-2 gives the whole variable domain DGGITQSPKYLFRKEGQNVTLSCEQNLNHDAMYWYRQDPGQGLRLIYYSQIVNDFQKGDIAEGYSVSREKKESFPLTVTSAQKNPTAFYLCASSFRAPGNGYTFGSGTRLTVV.